A single sample gave rise to the 2 T cell receptor beta chains below, sequenced in a study of T-cell memory formation after mild COVID-19. TCRdb re-analysed the 5' RACE reads in MiXCR, keeping a single row per CDR3 protein. The repertoire has roughly 170,000 distinct CDR3 sequences, around 18% of them found once; the top ten carry 3.9%. The sequenced sample was PBMCs or a T cell subset sorted from them (not recorded which). The origin of the receptors is a man in his late teens or twenties who had mild COVID-19 (a few samples of this study predate the infection). Cell type and time point are not known.

The sample holds a few counts of this clonotype. The gene calls are TRBV5-1 and TRBJ1-1, with D uncertain. Germline CDR1 is SGHRS and CDR2 is YFSETQ. Trimming cost V 3 bases and J 0 bases, with 15 bases left between them. The CDR3 loop spans 16 amino acids. The CDR3 bases are TGCGCCAGCAGCTCCATCGAGGTGGCGGTGAACACTGAAGCTTTCTTT. This encodes CASSSIEVAVNTEAFF.

CDR3 bases: TGCAGTGCTAGAGATGGTGGGAGGAGGTCCCCAAACACCGGGGAGCTGTTTTTT. Residues: CSARDGGRRSPNTGELFF. The gene calls are TRBV20-1 and TRBJ2-2, with D possibly being TRBD2 (6 bases). The V end lost 0 bases, the J end lost 2 bases, and 19 bases lay between the germline ends. The CDR3 sequence is 18 residues long. CDR1 and CDR2 (germline): DFQATT, SNEGSKA (reference sequence).